These 8 T cell receptor beta chains share one sample of origin, sequenced in a study of low-dose radiotherapy and immunotherapy resistance in tumors. Stated time point: after trial treatment. The treatment here: LDRT plus nivolumab, ipilimumab, low-dose cyclophosphamide and aspirin (RACIN trial). Primers targeting TRAV and TRBV primed first-strand cDNA, covering alpha and beta chains. PCR amplification of the TCRs was performed with Phusion for 20 to 25 PCR cycles, and it relied on a constant-region primer together with a V-primer adapter. TCRdb reanalysed the reads using MiXCR and keeps one entry per CDR3 protein. Of some 100,000 distinct CDR3 sequences listed, approximately 22% are singletons. This specimen consisted of PBMCs, obtained after low-dose radiotherapy plus immunotherapy. These receptors were collected from a female donor with ovarian cancer.

This clonotype was recorded many times. The chain uses TRBV6-2 or TRBV6-3 and TRBJ1-3; D ambiguous. CDR1 MNHEY and CDR2 SVGEGT come from the germline V gene. This CDR3 region has 16 residues. The V gene lost 7 bases and the J gene lost 2 bases, with 18 bases spanning the gap. This CDR3 is CASMTTNSPPGNTIYF. As DNA, the CDR3 is TGTGCCAGCATGACCACGAACTCTCCTCCTGGAAACACCATATATTTT.

This clonotype was observed at least ten times. The chain has TRBV5-1 and TRBJ1-2, with 8 bases identical to TRBD1. V was pared by 3 bases and J by 7 bases, with 5 bases of the junction left unmatched. The CDR3 contains 13 residues. CDR1 is SGHRS, CDR2 YFSETQ, per germline. CDR3 sequence reads: CASSWGQAIGYTF. The DNA for the CDR3 is TGCGCCAGCAGCTGGGGACAGGCGATTGGCTACACCTTC. The variable domain in full, completed from reference TRBV5-1 and TRBJ1-2, reads KAGVTQTPRYLIKTRGQQVTLSCSPISGHRSVSWYQQTPGQGLQFLFEYFSETQRNKGNFPGRFSGRQFSNSRSEMNVSTLELGDSALYLCASSWGQAIGYTFGSGTRLTVV.

This clonotype was found many times. V gene TRBV2 combines with J gene TRBJ1-2, with 7 bases lining up with TRBD1. The CDR3 loop spans 13 amino acids. The germline gives CDR1 SNHLY, CDR2 FYNNEI. V shed 7 bases and J 4 bases; nucleotides not matched to a gene: 6. This CDR3 reads CASNLRDSYGYTF. The DNA of the CDR3 is TGTGCCAGCAACCTCCGGGACAGCTATGGCTACACCTTC.

This clonotype was recorded many times. CDR3 residues: CASSEGLAEYNEQFF. CDR3 DNA: TGTGCCAGCAGCGAGGGACTAGCGGAGTACAATGAGCAGTTCTTC. This sequence joins TRBV11-2 and TRBJ2-1; 11 bases line up with TRBD2. This CDR3 has 15 amino acids. CDR1 and CDR2 (germline): SGHAT, FQNNGV. The ends lost 5 bases at V and 4 bases at J; junction bases unmatched: 4.

This clonotype was detected only a few times. V and J are TRBV30 and TRBJ1-5; D ambiguous. The CDR3 contains 13 residues. From germline, CDR1 is GTSNPN and CDR2 SVGIG (reference sequence). The V gene lost 5 bases and the J gene lost 3 bases, with 11 bases spanning the gap. CDR3 sequence (DNA): TGTGCCTGGCGAGGGAGCCCCAATCAGCCCCAGCATTTT. Its translation is CAWRGSPNQPQHF.

The CDR3 sequence is CASSFLDYGYTF. The CDR3 DNA reads TGTGCCAGCAGCTTCTTAGATTATGGCTACACCTTC. This chain connects TRBV7-2 to TRBJ1-2, with D unclear. CDR1 and CDR2 from the germline V gene are SGHTA and FQGNSA. The CDR3 spans 12 residues. The V end lost 3 bases, the J end lost 5 bases, and 7 bases lay between the germline ends.

This clonotype was counted many times. V and J are TRBV5-1 and TRBJ2-3, with TRBD2 identical over 13 bases. Germline V gene sequence: CDR1 SGHRS, CDR2 YFSETQ. The CDR3 is made up of 18 amino acids. J lost 2 bases, V lost 4 bases, and 10 bases had no gene match. Written as DNA, the CDR3 is TGCGCCAGCAGCGGACTTCCGGGACTAGCGGGGACCACAGATACGCAGTATTTT. It codes for CASSGLPGLAGTTDTQYF.

This clonotype was recorded at least ten times. The chain is built from TRBV4-2 and TRBJ1-5, with 9 bases fitting TRBD1. V lost 3 bases and J lost 4; bases outside the gene matches: 10. The CDR3 spans 17 residues. In germline, CDR1 is LGHNA, CDR2 YNFKEQ. The chain's CDR3 is CASSQDRQGVRNQPQHF. The CDR3 bases are TGTGCCAGCAGCCAGGACCGACAGGGGGTTCGAAATCAGCCCCAGCATTTT.